This TCR beta chain was recovered during a study of CD8 T cells in Susac syndrome (dated by TCRdb to the late 2010s). Turning to the overall study: Among the Susac syndrome patients who were sequenced, clinically active disease was present in roughly six and clinical remission was observed in eight. At blood withdrawal, Susac syndrome patients were either therapy-naive, taking corticosteroids (in some cases with IVIg as well), or taking IVIg alone. Whether CD8+ T cell activation and differentiation in Susac syndrome was antigen driven was tested using repertoire sequencing. The study compared CD8+ T cell repertoire clonality among around 11 healthy donors, 14 Susac syndrome patients and fewer than 19 multiple sclerosis patients. Findings and caveats that apply to the study as a whole: Clonal expansion was seen in Susac syndrome CD8+ repertoires, peaking in CD8+ TEMRA cells and being greater in clinically active patients than in remitting ones. The number of individuals in the TCR sequencing and HLA analysis was recognized as being relatively small. In the total CD8+ and CD8+ TEMRA repertoires, around 17 and five Susac-specific public clones, respectively, were identified.

A note on this clonotype: The antigen it recognizes is unknown. Qualities for individual bases were not recorded, and no much larger clone is one base off.

The CDR3 covers 14 residues, taking in both the cysteine and the phenylalanine. Only CDR3 DNA remains: 42 bases, in frame from the first base. V loses 4 bases at its end and J loses 5 bases; junction bases beyond the gene matches: 5. The germline V gene specifies SGDLS as CDR1 and YYNGEE as CDR2. RNA was extracted using the RNeasy kit, and about 0.45 to 1 microgram was reverse transcribed with random hexamers. The immunoSEQ multiplex PCR assay, covering 54 Vbeta and 13 Jbeta segments, was used to amplify TCR beta CDR3 regions. PCR amplification bias was corrected using a synthetic template baseline for primer optimization and computational correction. In the source study's methods: Reads were assigned to V, D and J genes according to IMGT and analyzed in immunoSEQ Analyzer, with only productive sequences retained. Clonality was calculated as one minus the Shannon entropy normalized by log2 of the number of productive unique sequences. For each patient and control, public and private clones were evaluated within the 100 most prevalent clones. Susac-specific clones were defined as absent from healthy and MS cohorts, over a thousand published viral clones and other ImmuneACCESS disease sequences. TCRdb's own reprocessing of the public reads used fastp at Q25 and MiXCR and kept productive beta chains. Records with the same CDR3 protein are collapsed into one entry carrying the most frequent genes and DNA. The authors' filters were not applied to this entry. The sample includes around 85,000 distinct CDR3 sequences, with 95% observed a single time. The ten most abundant clones make up roughly 0.46% of the sample.

Peripheral blood CD8+ and CD4+ T cells from healthy donors, Susac syndrome patients and multiple sclerosis patients were profiled using high-throughput TCR beta sequencing. Recently defined diagnostic criteria for definite or probable disease were met by the Susac syndrome patients. CD8+ TEMRA cells were enriched by FACS, while bulk CD8+ and CD4+ T cells were purified by magnetic negative isolation. Blood was collected in EDTA tubes and processed within 24 hours, with PBMCs isolated through density gradient centrifugation. PBMCs intended for TCR sequencing were cryopreserved in liquid nitrogen and were subsequently thawed in a 37 degrees C water bath. Purity of sorted or isolated CD4+, CD8+ and CD8+ TEMRA cells was at least 90%.

The source material was CD8+ T cells from PBMCs. The sequence is built from TRBV9 and TRBJ1-1, with 10 bases matching TRBD1. The sequence derives from a human donor with Susac syndrome. The CDR3 corresponds to CASSPWDRGTEAFF. The DNA sequence follows: TGTGCCAGCAGCCCTTGGGACAGGGGAACTGAAGCTTTCTTT.